This T cell receptor beta chain is drawn from a study of cytomegalovirus exposure and HLA in healthy donors. Study-wide findings and caveats: An Asian-associated ancestry cluster reportedly showed fewer N-insertions than the roughly 600-donor mean in a later analysis.

After removal of 0 bases from V and 6 bases from J, the junction contained 2 bases not matched to a gene. Germline CDR1 is MNHNY and CDR2 is SVGAGI (reference sequence). CDR3 length: 15 amino acids. Vbeta (60) and Jbeta (13) primers were used in the PCR. Profiled with immunoSEQ multiplex PCR; TCRdb holds only in-frame clones, not every one. The sample records about 180,000 clones, around 80% being singletons. This clone was detected only a few times. Its antigen is unidentified. The TCR was taken from a man aged 18 to 29 in good health and CMV-seronegative. Sequences were obtained from PBMCs. The gene calls are TRBV6-6 and TRBJ2-7, with 13 bases identical to TRBD2. The DNA for the CDR3 is TGTGCCAGCAGTTACTCGGGACTAGCGGGACGCGAGCAGTACTTC. Its translation: CASSYSGLAGREQYF.